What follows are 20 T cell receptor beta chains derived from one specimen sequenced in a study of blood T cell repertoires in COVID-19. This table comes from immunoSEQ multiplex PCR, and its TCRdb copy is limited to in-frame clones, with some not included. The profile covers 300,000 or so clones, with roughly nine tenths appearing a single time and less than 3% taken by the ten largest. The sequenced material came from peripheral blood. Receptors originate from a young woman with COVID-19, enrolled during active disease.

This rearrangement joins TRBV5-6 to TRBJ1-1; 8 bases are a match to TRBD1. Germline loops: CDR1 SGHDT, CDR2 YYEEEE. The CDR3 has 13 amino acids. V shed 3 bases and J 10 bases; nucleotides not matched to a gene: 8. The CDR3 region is CASSSLLQGVAFF. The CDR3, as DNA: TGTGCCAGCAGCTCTCTTCTACAGGGGGTAGCTTTCTTT. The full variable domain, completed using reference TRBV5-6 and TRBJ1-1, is DAGVTQSPTHLIKTRGQQVTLRCSPKSGHDTVSWYQQALGQGPQFIFQYYEEEERQRGNFPDRFSGHQFPNYSSELNVNALLLGDSALYLCASSSLLQGVAFFGQGTRLTVV.

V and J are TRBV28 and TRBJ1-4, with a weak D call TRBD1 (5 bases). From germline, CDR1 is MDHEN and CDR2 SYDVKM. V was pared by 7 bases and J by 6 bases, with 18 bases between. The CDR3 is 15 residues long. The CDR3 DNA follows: TGTGCCAGCAAAGAGGCTGGGGGAGGAGATGAAAAACTGTTTTTT. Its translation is CASKEAGGGDEKLFF.

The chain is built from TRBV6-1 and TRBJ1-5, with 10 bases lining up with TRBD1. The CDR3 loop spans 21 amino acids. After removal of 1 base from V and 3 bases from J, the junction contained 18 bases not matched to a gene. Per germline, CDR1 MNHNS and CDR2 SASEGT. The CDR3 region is CASSEGNRRQGATTYNQPQHF. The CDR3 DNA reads TGTGCCAGCAGTGAAGGTAATAGGAGACAGGGGGCAACGACCTACAATCAGCCCCAGCATTTT.

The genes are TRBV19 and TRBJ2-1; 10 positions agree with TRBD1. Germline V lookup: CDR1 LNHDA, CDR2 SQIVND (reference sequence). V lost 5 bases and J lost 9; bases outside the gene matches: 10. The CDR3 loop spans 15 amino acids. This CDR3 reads CASSPLGGQGTEQFF. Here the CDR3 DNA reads TGTGCCAGTAGTCCCCTTGGGGGACAGGGGACTGAGCAGTTCTTC.

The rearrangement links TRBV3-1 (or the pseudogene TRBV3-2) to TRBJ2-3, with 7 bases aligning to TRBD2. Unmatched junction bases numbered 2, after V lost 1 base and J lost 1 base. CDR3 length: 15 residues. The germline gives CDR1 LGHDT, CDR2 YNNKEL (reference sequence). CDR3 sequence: CASSQGGSGTDTQYF. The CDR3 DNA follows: TGTGCCAGCAGCCAAGGCGGGAGCGGCACAGATACGCAGTATTTT.

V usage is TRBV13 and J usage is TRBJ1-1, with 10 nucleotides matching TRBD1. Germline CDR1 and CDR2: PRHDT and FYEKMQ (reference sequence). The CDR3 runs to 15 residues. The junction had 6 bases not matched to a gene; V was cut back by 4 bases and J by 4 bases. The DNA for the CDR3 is TGTGCCAGCAGCTCGAGGACAGGGGGGTCCACTGAAGCTTTCTTT. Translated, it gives CASSSRTGGSTEAFF.

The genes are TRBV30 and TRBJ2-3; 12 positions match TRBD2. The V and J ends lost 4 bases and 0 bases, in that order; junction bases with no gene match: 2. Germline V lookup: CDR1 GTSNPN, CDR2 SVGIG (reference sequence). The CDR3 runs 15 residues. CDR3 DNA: TGTGCCTGGAAAGGACTAGCGGGAAGCACAGATACGCAGTATTTT. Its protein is CAWKGLAGSTDTQYF.

Here the CDR3 reads CATLVGEDGAYSGNTIYF. In DNA form, the CDR3 reads TGTGCCACCCTGGTGGGGGAGGACGGTGCTTACTCTGGAAACACCATATATTTT. The chain uses TRBV24-1 and TRBJ1-3, with a tentative D call TRBD1 (5 bases). This CDR3 is built from 18 residues. Trimming removed 9 bases at V and 0 bases at J, with 23 bases between. CDR1 and CDR2 from the germline V gene are KGHDR and SFDVKD.

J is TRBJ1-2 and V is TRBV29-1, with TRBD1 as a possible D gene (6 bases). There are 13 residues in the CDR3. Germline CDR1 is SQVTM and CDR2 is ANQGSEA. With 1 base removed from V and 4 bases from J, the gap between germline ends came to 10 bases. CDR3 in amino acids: CSVEGGTRYGYTF. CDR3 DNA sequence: TGCAGCGTTGAAGGTGGGACACGCTATGGCTACACCTTC.

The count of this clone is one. In nucleotides, the CDR3 is TGCAGCGTTGTAGGTCACCTTCGGGATGGCTACACCTTC. Its translation is CSVVGHLRDGYTF. The chain employs TRBV29-1 and TRBJ1-2; D is undetermined. CDR1 and CDR2 from the germline V gene are SQVTM and ANQGSEA. The CDR3 contains 13 residues. Trimming pared 4 bases from V and 6 bases from J, leaving 15 bases between.

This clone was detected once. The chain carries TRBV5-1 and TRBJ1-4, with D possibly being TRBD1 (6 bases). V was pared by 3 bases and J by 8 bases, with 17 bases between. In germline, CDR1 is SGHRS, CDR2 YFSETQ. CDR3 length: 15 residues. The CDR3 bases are TGCGCCAGCAGCTCAACTTCAGGGGTGGGAGAAAAACTGTTTTTT. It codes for CASSSTSGVGEKLFF. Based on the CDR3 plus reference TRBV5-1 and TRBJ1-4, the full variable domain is KAGVTQTPRYLIKTRGQQVTLSCSPISGHRSVSWYQQTPGQGLQFLFEYFSETQRNKGNFPGRFSGRQFSNSRSEMNVSTLELGDSALYLCASSSTSGVGEKLFFGSGTQLSVL.

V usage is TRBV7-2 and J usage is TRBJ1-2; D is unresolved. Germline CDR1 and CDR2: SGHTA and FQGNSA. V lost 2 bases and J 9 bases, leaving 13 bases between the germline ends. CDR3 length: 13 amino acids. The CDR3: CASSLRGSRSYTF. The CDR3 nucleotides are TGTGCCAGCAGCTTAAGAGGGTCCCGGAGCTACACCTTC.

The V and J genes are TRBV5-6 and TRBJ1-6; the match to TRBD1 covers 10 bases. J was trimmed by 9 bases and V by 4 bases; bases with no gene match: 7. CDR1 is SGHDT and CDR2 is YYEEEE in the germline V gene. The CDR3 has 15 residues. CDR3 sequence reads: CASSLGTGAASPLHF. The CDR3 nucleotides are TGTGCCAGCAGCCTAGGGACAGGGGCAGCTTCACCCCTCCACTTT.

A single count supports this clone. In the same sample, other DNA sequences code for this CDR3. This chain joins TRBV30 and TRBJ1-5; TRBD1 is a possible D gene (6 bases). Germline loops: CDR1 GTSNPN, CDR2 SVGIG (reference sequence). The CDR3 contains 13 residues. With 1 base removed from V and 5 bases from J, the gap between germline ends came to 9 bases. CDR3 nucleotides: TGTGCCTGGAGTGGAGGGGGAGATCAGCCCCAGCATTTT. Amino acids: CAWSGGGDQPQHF.

The CDR3 region is CASSESGGEVADTQYF. The CDR3 coding sequence is TGCGCCAGCAGTGAGTCTGGCGGGGAGGTCGCAGATACGCAGTATTTT. The chain combines TRBV10-1 with TRBJ2-3; D perhaps matches TRBD2 (6 bases). With 0 bases removed from V and 4 bases from J, the gap between germline ends came to 14 bases. The V gene's germline CDR1 is WNHNN and CDR2 SYGVQD (reference sequence). The CDR3 totals 16 residues.

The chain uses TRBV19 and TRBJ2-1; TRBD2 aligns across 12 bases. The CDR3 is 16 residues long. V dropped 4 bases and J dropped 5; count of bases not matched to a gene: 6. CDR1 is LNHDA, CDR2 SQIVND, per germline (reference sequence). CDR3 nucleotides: TGTGCCAGTAGTACAAGGACTAGCGGGGCGAACAATGAGCAGTTCTTC. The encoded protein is CASSTRTSGANNEQFF.

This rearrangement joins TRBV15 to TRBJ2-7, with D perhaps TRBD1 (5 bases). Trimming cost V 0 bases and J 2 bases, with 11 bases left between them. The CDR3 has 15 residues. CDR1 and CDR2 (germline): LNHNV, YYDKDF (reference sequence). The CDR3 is CATSRDDQGPYEQYF. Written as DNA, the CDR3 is TGTGCCACCAGCAGAGATGATCAGGGTCCCTACGAGCAGTACTTC.

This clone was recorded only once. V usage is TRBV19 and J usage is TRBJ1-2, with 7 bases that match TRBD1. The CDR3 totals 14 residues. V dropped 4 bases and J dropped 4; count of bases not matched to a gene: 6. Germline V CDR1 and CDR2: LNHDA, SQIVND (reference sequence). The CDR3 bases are TGTGCCAGTAGTACTAGGGACAGTTCCTATGGCTACACCTTC. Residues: CASSTRDSSYGYTF.

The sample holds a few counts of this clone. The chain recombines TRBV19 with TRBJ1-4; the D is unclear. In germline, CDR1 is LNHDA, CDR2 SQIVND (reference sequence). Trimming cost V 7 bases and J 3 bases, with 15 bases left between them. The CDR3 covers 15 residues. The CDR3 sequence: CASIKGYAANEKLFF. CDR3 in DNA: TGTGCCAGTATCAAAGGCTATGCGGCTAATGAAAAACTGTTTTTT.

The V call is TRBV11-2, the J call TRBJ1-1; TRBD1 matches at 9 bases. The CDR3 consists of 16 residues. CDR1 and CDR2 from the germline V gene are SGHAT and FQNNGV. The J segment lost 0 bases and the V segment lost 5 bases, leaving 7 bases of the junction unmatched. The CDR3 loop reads CASSDRDRVLNTEAFF. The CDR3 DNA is TGTGCCAGCAGCGACCGGGACAGGGTGTTGAACACTGAAGCTTTCTTT.